This T cell receptor (beta chain) emerged from a study of OX40 agonist ivuxolimab in advanced cancers. Some background on the complete study: Ivuxolimab, which targeted the costimulatory receptor OX40 (CD134), was an agonistic, fully human IgG2 monoclonal antibody. Intravenous ivuxolimab was administered to patients every 2 weeks at six dose levels: 0.01, 0.1, 0.3, 1.5, 3 and 10 mg/kg. Among the 52 dose-escalation patients, about 20 had hepatocellular carcinoma, 15 or so melanoma, 9 renal cell carcinoma and 9 head and neck cancer. A male proportion of roughly 80% and a mean age of approximately 61 years, ranging from roughly 23 to 85, were recorded for the dose-escalation cohort. Prior anti-PD-1, anti-PD-L1 or anti-CTLA-4 therapy was permitted, and 30% to 45% of dose-escalation patients had received checkpoint inhibitors. Partial responses were achieved by three dose-escalation patients, of whom one had hepatocellular carcinoma and two had cutaneous melanoma. Peripheral TCRbeta sequencing was intended to test whether TCR sequence diversity was altered and clonal T-cell expansion was caused by ivuxolimab. The paper describes the monotherapy dose-escalation part (N of about 47 patients) of the phase I trial of ivuxolimab.

For sequencing of the TCRbeta CDR3 region, genomic DNA was extracted from the sorted cells. The immunoSEQ Assay was used for sequencing of TCRbeta CDR3 regions. Held by TCRdb, this immuneACCESS table contains in-frame sequences only and omits some clones. Under half of the omission traces to an unresolved V gene where checked; the cause of the rest is unknown. Counted in this sample were more than 10,000 clones; 84% of them appeared once. Together, the top ten hold roughly 39% of the sample. Looking up the germline V gene yields CDR1 MNHEY and CDR2 SVGAGI. The CDR3 runs 13 residues from the cysteine to the phenylalanine. The only DNA kept is the CDR3, 39 bases in frame from the first base. V drops 8 bases and J drops 2 bases, leaving 13 bases in between. Details on this clone: Which antigen it targets is not known. No base quality information exists; no much larger clone differs at one position.

Results the study describes overall, beyond this receptor: Which antigens the clonally expanded peripheral T cells were specific for was not determined. After ivuxolimab, expanded clones were on average more numerous among CD8+ T cells than among CD4+ T cells. At doses of 0.1 to 3.0 mg/kg, clonal expansion of both CD4+ and CD8+ T cells in blood was seen between baseline and week 6. Partial responders in the 0.1-3.0 mg/kg groups had among the lowest normalized peripheral clonal expansion, especially among CD8+ T cells. Low levels of normalized T-cell clonal expansion were also shown by some nonresponding patients.

The trial excluded patients who had a history of autoimmune disease or who were on systemic immunosuppression. Peripheral blood for TCR sequencing was drawn from every dose cohort at baseline, at cycle 4 day 1 and at cycle 7 day 1. The samples were taken from a phase I, first-in-human, multicenter, open-label dose-escalation trial of ivuxolimab. Adults with locally advanced or metastatic melanoma, renal cell, hepatocellular, or head and neck squamous cell carcinoma were enrolled in the trial. Before TCR sequencing, CD4+ T cells and CD8+ T cells were sorted from peripheral blood as separate populations.

The V gene is TRBV6-5 and the J gene is TRBJ2-7; no D gene call is confident. This specimen was CD4+ or CD8+ T cells sorted from blood, taken in a trial of the OX40 agonist ivuxolimab. This TCR was sampled from an adult with an advanced solid tumor such as melanoma, head and neck, liver or kidney cancer. The CDR3 amino acid sequence is: CASWNPPAYEQYF. The DNA sequence is TGTGCCAGCTGGAACCCCCCCGCCTACGAGCAGTACTTC.